These 5 T cell receptor beta chains were sequenced from one sample in a study of blood T cell repertoires in COVID-19. The method was immunoSEQ multiplex PCR; TCRdb's version includes in-frame clones alone and lacks a portion of them. The repertoire consists of around 190,000 clones, with roughly 84% occurring once and the leading ten covering roughly 13%. The sample was peripheral blood. The receptors shown here come from a human donor in a cohort sampled during active COVID-19.

The chain couples TRBV5-1 to TRBJ1-1; D not resolved. The CDR3 consists of 13 residues. The germline V gene has CDR1 SGHRS and CDR2 YFSETQ. V was shortened by 0 bases and J by 5 bases, with 8 bases between the two germline ends. The CDR3 here is CASSLGRGTEAFF. For the CDR3, the DNA is TGCGCCAGCAGCTTGGGACGGGGAACTGAAGCTTTCTTT.

The J gene is TRBJ2-1, the V gene TRBV12-2; the D call of TRBD2 is as the table states it, not checked on the DNA. TRBV12-2 is a documented pseudogene. The CDR3 length is 16 residues. The CDR3, as DNA: TGTGCAAGTCACCTCCGGGACTACCTCCTCTACAATGAGCAGTTCTTC. Its protein is CASHLRDYLLYNEQFF.

V usage is TRBV2 and J usage is TRBJ1-5; TRBD1 matches at 10 bases. The CDR3 runs to 16 residues. Germline CDR1 is SNHLY and CDR2 is FYNNEI. With V trimmed by 7 bases and J by 4 bases, 10 bases remained unmatched. Here the CDR3 DNA reads TGTGCCAGCACCCTCTACGGACAGGGGGTTAATCAGCCCCAGCATTTT. It translates to CASTLYGQGVNQPQHF.

The J gene is TRBJ2-4, the V gene TRBV28, with 7 bases fitting TRBD1. Germline trimming cut 5 bases from V and 2 bases from J; bases unmatched to any gene: 6. CDR3 size: 15 residues. Germline V gene sequence: CDR1 MDHEN, CDR2 SYDVKM. The DNA of the CDR3 is TGTGCCAGCAGTATAACAGGGGCAACCAAAAACATTCAGTACTTC. Protein product: CASSITGATKNIQYF.

This chain links TRBV11-2 with TRBJ2-1; tentatively, D is TRBD1 (6 bases). The CDR3 length is 12 residues. The germline CDR1 and CDR2 sequences are SGHAT and FQNNGV. Trimming removed 2 bases from V and 13 bases from J, with 12 bases in between. The CDR3 reads CASSLFGGYQFF. The CDR3 nucleotides are TGTGCCAGCAGCTTATTTGGGGGCTACCAGTTCTTC.